The rows below give T cell receptor beta chains drawn from one sample of a study of STAT3 mutations in large granular lymphocyte leukemia. TCRdb's copy holds only in-frame clones and misses some; the assay was immunoSEQ multiplex PCR. This sample has over 1,500 clones; 29% occur once, and the top ten carry around 69%. The source material was peripheral blood mononuclear cells. All receptors derive from a male patient in his 50s with T-cell large granular lymphocyte leukemia. Some clones in this sample may be carry-over from other donors' samples. Both conserved end residues are part of each CDR3. Each record gives: clone size, J gene, D gene, V gene, CDR3 DNA, CDR3 protein. The D gene is left open where the match is weak. Clone sizes are given selectively: once, few, many, or a class where the clone is expanded.

few,TRBJ1-2,NA,TRBV7-9,TGTGCCAGCAGCTTAAGTGCCAACTATGGCTACACCTTC,CASSLSANYGYTF
NA,TRBJ1-2,NA,TRBV30,TGTGCCTGGCGCCCGAGGGGGGGTGGAAACTATGGCTACACCTTC,CAWRPRGGGNYGYTF
few,TRBJ2-7,NA,TRBV25-1,TGTGCCAGCAGTGACGGCTACGAGCAGTACTTC,CASSDGYEQYF
few,TRBJ2-3,TRBD2,TRBV6-1,TGTGCCAGCAGTGAACGAGCGGGAGGGCCAGATACGCAGTATTTT,CASSERAGGPDTQYF
medium-sized,TRBJ2-5,NA,TRBV21-1,TGTGCCAGCAGCAAAGTGAACGGTAATAGCGGGACCCAGTACTTC,CASSKVNGNSGTQYF
medium-sized,TRBJ2-7,NA,TRBV27,TGTGCCAGCAGTGCTACTAGTGAGGCCGAGCAGTACTTC,CASSATSEAEQYF
few,TRBJ1-1,NA,TRBV5-5,TGTGCCAGCAGCTTGATCCCCGGTCGCACTGAAGCTTTCTTT,CASSLIPGRTEAFF
medium-sized,TRBJ1-2,TRBD1,TRBV4-1,TGCGCCAGCAGCCATGCTACGACAGGGGGCTATGGCTACACCTTC,CASSHATTGGYGYTF
NA,TRBJ2-7,NA,TRBV5-1,TGCGCCAGCAGCTTTGACAGCTACGAGCAGTACTTC,CASSFDSYEQYF
NA,TRBJ2-1,NA,TRBV4-1,TGCGCCAGCAGCCAAGATCGCGCTAGCGAGTCGTTCTTC,CASSQDRASESFF
few,TRBJ2-7,NA,TRBV5-1,TGCGCCAGCAGGGAAGGGGCCGAGCAGTACTTC,CASREGAEQYF